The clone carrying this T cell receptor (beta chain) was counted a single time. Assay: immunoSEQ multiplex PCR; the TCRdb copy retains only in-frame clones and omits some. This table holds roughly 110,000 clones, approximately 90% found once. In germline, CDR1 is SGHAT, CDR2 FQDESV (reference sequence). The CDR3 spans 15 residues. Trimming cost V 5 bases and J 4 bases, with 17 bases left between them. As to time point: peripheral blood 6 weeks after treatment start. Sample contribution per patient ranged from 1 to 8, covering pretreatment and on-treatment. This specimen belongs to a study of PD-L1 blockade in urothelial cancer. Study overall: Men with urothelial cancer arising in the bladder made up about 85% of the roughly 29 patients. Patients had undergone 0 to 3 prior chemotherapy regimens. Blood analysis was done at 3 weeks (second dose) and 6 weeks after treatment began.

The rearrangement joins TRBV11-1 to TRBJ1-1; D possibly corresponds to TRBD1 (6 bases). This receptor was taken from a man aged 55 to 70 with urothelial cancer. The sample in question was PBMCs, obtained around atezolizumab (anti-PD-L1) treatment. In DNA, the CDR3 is TGTGCCAGCAGCGCCACCAGGGGATCGGGCACTGAAGCTTTCTTT. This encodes CASSATRGSGTEAFF.